This T cell receptor beta chain was sequenced during a study of T cells in tumors and immune-related adverse events (dated by TCRdb to about 2021). The immunoSEQ assay was used to amplify and sequence the TCR beta locus, producing bulk TCR Vbeta CDR3 data. Per the source publication's procedure: CDR3s were excluded if they were non-productive, were shorter than 7 amino acids, or did not start with C or end with F/W. Analysis was restricted to specimens with at least 1000 reads, and clonotypes were defined at the amino acid level. Clonality was calculated as 1 minus Pielou's evenness. Library sizes were equalized by abundance-weighted random subsampling with replacement, repeated 100 times to report 95% confidence intervals. The Morisita overlap index was used to quantify repertoire overlap, and the top 40 clones in each specimen were examined for overlap with the irAE. This is the immuneACCESS table as TCRdb keeps it, with only in-frame sequences that have V and J called. A part of the clones is gone; compared with another copy, unresolved V genes explain less than half, and the rest is unexplained. The DNA was the basis for D and trimming; V, J and clone size are from that table. The sample yields thousands of clones; roughly 61% were counted once. Jointly, the top ten make up under 6% of the sample.

The sample's treatment or condition label is to be understood as: nivolumab (PD-1 blockade) given before sampling. The DNeasy Blood and Tissue Kit was used to extract DNA from formalin-fixed paraffin-embedded specimens. Comments on this clone: It has no known antigen specificity. No much larger clone exists at a distance of one base, and base qualities are not known.

The CDR3 starts with the cysteine, ends with the phenylalanine, and has 15 residues. Only the CDR3 DNA is retained, 45 bases long and in frame from the first base. Clipping removes 5 bases from V and 0 bases from J, with 5 as the unmatched junction base count. According to the germline V gene (reference sequence), CDR1 reads LNHDA and CDR2 reads SQIVND. Recombination joined TRBV19 with TRBJ2-3, with 7 bases in between that match TRBD1. The source was gut tissue, collected from a patient treated with anti-PD-1 therapy. The receptor's source is a female donor with metastatic renal cell carcinoma. In nucleotides, the sequence is TGTGCCAGTAGTCCCGACAGGGCTAGCACAGATACGCAGTATTTT. Its protein reads: CASSPDRASTDTQYF.